This TCR beta chain was sequenced for a study of shared clonotypes between healthy human individuals. General study points: Compared with memory subsets, naive subsets generally had larger estimated richness. Sampling included only blood; tissue repertoires likely differ.

This clone was recorded once. Its antigen is currently unknown. TCRdb's copy holds only in-frame clones and misses some; the assay was immunoSEQ multiplex PCR. The sample records about 610,000 clones, around 97% being singletons. This TCR was recovered from a woman in her twenties or thirties in good health. The sequencing input was naive CD4+ T cells sorted from blood. The sample's subset: CD45RA+ positively selected.

The CDR3 reads CASSPGARGNTIYF. CDR3 in DNA: TGTGCCAGCAGCCCGGGGGCGCGTGGAAACACCATATATTTT. The V and J genes are TRBV6-4 and TRBJ1-3; TRBD1 is a possible D gene (6 bases). The CDR3 is 14 residues long. CDR1 is MRHNA, CDR2 SNTAGT, per germline. V lost 6 bases and J 3 bases, leaving 12 bases between the germline ends.